These 18 T cell receptor beta chains originate from one sample sequenced in a study of radiation and T cells in renal cell carcinoma. Method: immunoSEQ multiplex PCR; TCRdb's copy keeps in-frame clones and lacks some. The sample holds about 130,000 clones, 80% to 85% seen once. The time point: baseline pretreatment blood. Stated treatment: 15 Gy SBRT to primary tumor, nephrectomy 4 weeks later. The starting material was blood, obtained from a patient whose treatment included radiotherapy and nephrectomy. The receptor set was obtained from an older woman with renal cell carcinoma.

This chain links TRBV28 with TRBJ1-1, with TRBD1 matching 10 bases. Germline CDR1 and CDR2: MDHEN and SYDVKM. The V gene end was trimmed by 7 bases and the J gene end by 3 bases; junction bases not matched to a gene: 26. The CDR3 spans 21 residues. CDR3 DNA sequence: TGTGCCAGCATCCCTCCAGGGGGACAGGGGAGTGGGTCGGGAAGGGACACTGAAGCTTTCTTT. It encodes CASIPPGGQGSGSGRDTEAFF.

This clone was recorded only once. The CDR3 protein is CASATSGSGANVLTF. The CDR3 DNA sequence: TGTGCCAGCGCTACCTCAGGTTCTGGGGCCAACGTCCTGACTTTC. This rearrangement joins TRBV5-4 to TRBJ2-6; D is unresolved. Trimming removed 7 bases from V and 1 base from J, with 12 bases in between. Germline V gives CDR1 SGHNT, CDR2 YYREEE (reference sequence). CDR3 length equals 15 residues.

This clone was detected only once. This sequence joins TRBV5-1 and TRBJ2-5, with D maybe TRBD1 (6 bases). The V end was cut by 3 bases, the J end by 2 bases, with 11 bases between. Germline V lookup: CDR1 SGHRS, CDR2 YFSETQ. The CDR3 covers 14 residues. CDR3 sequence reads: CASSSWGQQETQYF. The CDR3 DNA follows: TGCGCCAGCAGCTCTTGGGGACAACAAGAGACCCAGTACTTC.

The J gene is TRBJ2-5, the V gene TRBV28; D might be TRBD1 (6 bases). The germline V gene has CDR1 MDHEN and CDR2 SYDVKM. The V gene lost 8 bases and the J gene lost 5 bases, with 18 bases spanning the gap. The length of the CDR3 is 14 residues. The CDR3 nucleotides read TGTGCCAGCCTGGATGGGGGCCACCGGGAGACCCAGTACTTC. Its translation is CASLDGGHRETQYF.

The chain recombines TRBV28 with TRBJ2-5, with D possibly being TRBD2 (6 bases). Trimming took off 3 bases at V and 1 base at J, with 9 bases between the two ends. CDR1 is MDHEN, CDR2 SYDVKM, per germline. This CDR3 is 14 amino acids long. Written as DNA, the CDR3 is TGTGCCAGCAGTTTTGTTAGCGGCCAAGAGACCCAGTACTTC. Translated, it gives CASSFVSGQETQYF.

The chain uses TRBV2 and TRBJ2-1; D uncertain. Germline values: CDR1 SNHLY, CDR2 FYNNEI. The CDR3 contains 14 residues. The V end was cut by 5 bases, the J end by 7 bases, with 15 bases between. The CDR3 nucleotides read TGTGCCAGCAGTCCCTATGGGCAGAGGAATGAGCAGTTCTTC. Protein sequence: CASSPYGQRNEQFF.

The chain combines TRBV27 with TRBJ1-2; perhaps TRBD1 as D (5 bases). V lost 0 bases to trimming and J lost 6 bases, with 14 bases between them. Germline V lookup: CDR1 MNHEY, CDR2 SMNVEV (reference sequence). The CDR3 runs 15 residues. The CDR3 loop is CASSLSAGLGNGYTF. The DNA of the CDR3 is TGTGCCAGCAGTTTATCGGCGGGGCTGGGGAATGGCTACACCTTC.

CDR3 in DNA: TGTGCCAGCAGGGAGAGCGCAACTTGGAATGAGCAGTTCTTC. Translation: CASRESATWNEQFF. The chain employs TRBV7-9 and TRBJ2-1; D not resolved. V was shortened by 6 bases and J by 7 bases, with 16 bases between the two germline ends. CDR3 length: 14 amino acids. The V gene's germline CDR1 is SEHNR and CDR2 FQNEAQ (reference sequence).

This chain joins TRBV5-1 and TRBJ2-2; D may be TRBD2 (5 bases). This CDR3 is 15 amino acids long. CDR1 is SGHRS and CDR2 is YFSETQ in the germline V gene. V lost 4 bases and J 5 bases, leaving 15 bases between the germline ends. The CDR3 region has the DNA TGCGCCAGCAGCCTGGAGGTTAGACGGACCGGGGAGCTGTTTTTT. Encoded protein: CASSLEVRRTGELFF. Using reference TRBV5-1 and TRBJ2-2 for the parts outside the CDR3, the full variable domain is KAGVTQTPRYLIKTRGQQVTLSCSPISGHRSVSWYQQTPGQGLQFLFEYFSETQRNKGNFPGRFSGRQFSNSRSEMNVSTLELGDSALYLCASSLEVRRTGELFFGEGSRLTVL.

This chain connects TRBV7-2 to TRBJ2-1, with D perhaps matching TRBD2 (5 bases). CDR1 and CDR2 (germline): SGHTA, FQGNSA. The CDR3 is 14 residues long. The germline V and J ends were trimmed by 1 base and 6 bases, with 10 bases remaining between them. CDR3 DNA: TGTGCCAGCAGCTTAGACCTAGCTGTCAATGAGCAGTTCTTC. Translation gives CASSLDLAVNEQFF.

This clone was found a few times. This chain connects TRBV5-4 to TRBJ2-1; 7 bases align to TRBD2. From germline, CDR1 is SGHNT and CDR2 YYREEE (reference sequence). The junction had 9 bases not matched to a gene; V was cut back by 0 bases and J by 3 bases. The CDR3 covers 17 residues. In nucleotides, the CDR3 is TGTGCCAGCAGCTTGGCAGGCAGCGGGACCGGCTACAATGAGCAGTTCTTC. Protein: CASSLAGSGTGYNEQFF.

The chain couples TRBV11-2 to TRBJ1-1; the D is unclear. V shed 2 bases and J shed 1 base, with 8 bases lying between them. The germline V gene has CDR1 SGHAT and CDR2 FQNNGV. The length of the CDR3 is 14 residues. CDR3 nucleotide sequence: TGTGCCAGCAGCTTATTTGTCGGGAACACTGAAGCTTTCTTT. The encoded protein is CASSLFVGNTEAFF. Drawing the rest from reference TRBV11-2 and TRBJ1-1, the complete variable domain is EAGVAQSPRYKIIEKRQSVAFWCNPISGHATLYWYQQILGQGPKLLIQFQNNGVVDDSQLPKDRFSAERLKGVDSTLKIQPAKLEDSAVYLCASSLFVGNTEAFFGQGTRLTVV.

This clone was seen a handful of times. The chain recombines TRBV27 with TRBJ2-2; weak D call: TRBD2 (6 bases). The CDR3 is 14 residues long. Germline V gene data show CDR1 as MNHEY and CDR2 as SMNVEV (reference sequence). V was trimmed by 4 bases and J by 1 base, leaving 7 bases between them. The chain's CDR3 is CASSSAGNTGELFF. Here the CDR3 DNA reads TGTGCCAGCAGTTCAGCGGGGAACACCGGGGAGCTGTTTTTT.

The sample holds one count of this clone. This chain joins TRBV6-6 and TRBJ1-2; 8 nucleotides align to TRBD1. The CDR3 runs 15 residues. V shed 6 bases and J 8 bases; nucleotides not matched to a gene: 14. CDR1 is MNHNY, CDR2 SVGAGI, per germline (reference sequence). CDR3 DNA sequence: TGTGCCAGCAGCCCACCGACAGGGGACGCCAAGGGCTACACCTTC. Translating it yields CASSPPTGDAKGYTF.

V gene TRBV15 combines with J gene TRBJ2-3, with D uncertain. V lost 0 bases, J lost 1 base, and 5 bases lay in between. The germline V gene has CDR1 LNHNV and CDR2 YYDKDF (reference sequence). The CDR3 totals 14 residues. CDR3 in amino acids: CATSREPGTDTQYF. The CDR3 DNA sequence: TGTGCCACCAGCAGAGAGCCGGGCACAGATACGCAGTATTTT.

Comment on this clone: The identical CDR3 is also encoded by other nucleotide sequences in the sample. The chain employs TRBV5-1 and TRBJ2-2; TRBD2 might be the D (6 bases). The V gene lost 5 bases and the J gene lost 1 base, with 9 bases spanning the gap. Per germline, CDR1 SGHRS and CDR2 YFSETQ. This CDR3 spans 14 amino acids. The CDR3 region has the DNA TGCGCCAGCAGTGGGACTGTGAACACCGGGGAGCTGTTTTTT. Amino acids: CASSGTVNTGELFF. The variable domain in full, with the rest retrieved from reference TRBV5-1 and TRBJ2-2, is KAGVTQTPRYLIKTRGQQVTLSCSPISGHRSVSWYQQTPGQGLQFLFEYFSETQRNKGNFPGRFSGRQFSNSRSEMNVSTLELGDSALYLCASSGTVNTGELFFGEGSRLTVL.

A single count supports this clone. The chain carries TRBV5-1 and TRBJ2-7; 10 bases agree with TRBD1. With V trimmed by 3 bases and J by 6 bases, 12 bases remained unmatched. There are 16 residues in the CDR3. CDR1 SGHRS and CDR2 YFSETQ come from the germline V gene. CDR3 protein: CASSSGPGQGTGEQYF. CDR3 nucleotide sequence: TGCGCCAGCAGCTCGGGACCGGGACAGGGGACAGGCGAGCAGTACTTC. The complete variable domain, with remaining parts taken from reference TRBV5-1 and TRBJ2-7, reads KAGVTQTPRYLIKTRGQQVTLSCSPISGHRSVSWYQQTPGQGLQFLFEYFSETQRNKGNFPGRFSGRQFSNSRSEMNVSTLELGDSALYLCASSSGPGQGTGEQYFGPGTRLTVT.

The J gene is TRBJ2-2, the V gene TRBV2, with D perhaps assigned TRBD1 or TRBD2 (5 bases each). CDR1 and CDR2 from the germline V gene are SNHLY and FYNNEI. Trimming removed 0 bases from V and 4 bases from J, with 12 bases in between. This CDR3 region has 16 residues. The CDR3 is CASSEAPGALTGELFF. In nucleotides, the CDR3 is TGTGCCAGCAGTGAAGCCCCCGGGGCCCTCACCGGGGAGCTGTTTTTT.